This entry features one T cell receptor (beta chain) sequence. The sample belongs to a study of blood T cell repertoires in COVID-19. The germline V gene encodes CDR1 SEHNR and CDR2 FQNEAQ (reference sequence). V trimming: 1 base; J trimming: 5 bases; junction bases outside the gene matches: 7. The CDR3 runs to 17 residues. Generated by immunoSEQ multiplex PCR, the TCRdb table keeps only in-frame clones and is missing some. The table records approximately 190,000 clones, 80% of them present only once. The sample consisted of peripheral blood. The V call is TRBV7-9, the J call TRBJ2-2; TRBD2 matches 10 bases. This receptor was taken from a man aged 55 to 70 with acute or convalescent COVID-19. CDR3 region: CASSLGLAGVGTGELFF. DNA for the CDR3: TGTGCCAGCAGCTTAGGCCTAGCGGGAGTTGGTACCGGGGAGCTGTTTTTT.